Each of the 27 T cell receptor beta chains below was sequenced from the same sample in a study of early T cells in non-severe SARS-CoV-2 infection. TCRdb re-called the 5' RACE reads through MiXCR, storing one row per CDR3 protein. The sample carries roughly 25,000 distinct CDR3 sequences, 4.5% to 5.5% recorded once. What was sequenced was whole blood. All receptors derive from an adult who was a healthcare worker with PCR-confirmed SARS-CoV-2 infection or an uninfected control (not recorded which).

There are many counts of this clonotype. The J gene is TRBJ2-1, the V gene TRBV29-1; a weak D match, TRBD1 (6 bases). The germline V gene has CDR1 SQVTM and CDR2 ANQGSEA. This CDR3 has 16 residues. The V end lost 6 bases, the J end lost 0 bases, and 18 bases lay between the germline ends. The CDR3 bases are TGCAGCGTGAGAGACAGGCAGCTCATCTCCTACAATGAGCAGTTCTTC. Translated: CSVRDRQLISYNEQFF.

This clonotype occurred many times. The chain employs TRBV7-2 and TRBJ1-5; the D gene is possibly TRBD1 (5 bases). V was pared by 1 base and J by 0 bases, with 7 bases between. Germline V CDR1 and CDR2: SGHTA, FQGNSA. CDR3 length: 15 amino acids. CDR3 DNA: TGTGCCAGCAGCTTAGAGGGGTATAGCAATCAGCCCCAGCATTTT. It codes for CASSLEGYSNQPQHF.

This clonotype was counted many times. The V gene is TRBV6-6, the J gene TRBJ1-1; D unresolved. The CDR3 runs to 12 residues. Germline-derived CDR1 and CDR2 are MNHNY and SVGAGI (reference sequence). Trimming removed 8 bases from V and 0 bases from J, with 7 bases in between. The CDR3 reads CASGSMNTEAFF. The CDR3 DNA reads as TGTGCCAGCGGCTCTATGAACACTGAAGCTTTCTTT.

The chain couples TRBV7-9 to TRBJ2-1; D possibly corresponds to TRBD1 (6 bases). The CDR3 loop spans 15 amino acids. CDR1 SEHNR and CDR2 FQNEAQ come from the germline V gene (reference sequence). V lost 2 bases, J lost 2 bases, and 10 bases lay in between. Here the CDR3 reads CASSLSQGTYNEQFF. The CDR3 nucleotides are TGTGCCAGCAGCTTATCACAGGGTACCTACAATGAGCAGTTCTTC. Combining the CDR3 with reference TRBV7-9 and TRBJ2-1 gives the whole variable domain DTGVSQNPRHKITKRGQNVTFRCDPISEHNRLYWYRQTLGQGPEFLTYFQNEAQLEKSRLLSDRFSAERPKGSFSTLEIQRTEQGDSAMYLCASSLSQGTYNEQFFGPGTRLTVL.

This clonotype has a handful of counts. DNA for the CDR3: TGTGCCAGTAGTATATCGGGGTTGGGGTCCTACGAGCAGTACTTC. Translated, it gives CASSISGLGSYEQYF. The chain combines TRBV19 with TRBJ2-7, with D possibly being TRBD2 (5 bases). Deletions cut 2 bases from V and 1 base from J, with 12 bases between. The CDR3 extends over 15 amino acids. Per germline, CDR1 LNHDA and CDR2 SQIVND (reference sequence).

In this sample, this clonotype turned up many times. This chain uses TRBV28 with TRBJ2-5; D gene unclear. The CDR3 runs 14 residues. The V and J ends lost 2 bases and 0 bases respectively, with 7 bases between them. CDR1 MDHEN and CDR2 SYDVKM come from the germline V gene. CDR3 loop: CASSLHGYQETQYF. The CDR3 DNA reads TGTGCCAGCAGTTTACACGGTTACCAAGAGACCCAGTACTTC.

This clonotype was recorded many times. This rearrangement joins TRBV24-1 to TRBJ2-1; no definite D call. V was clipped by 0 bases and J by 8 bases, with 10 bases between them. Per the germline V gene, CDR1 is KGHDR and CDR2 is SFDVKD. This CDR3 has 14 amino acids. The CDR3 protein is CATSDLRFSYEQFF. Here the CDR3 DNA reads TGTGCCACCAGTGATTTGAGGTTTTCATATGAGCAGTTCTTC.

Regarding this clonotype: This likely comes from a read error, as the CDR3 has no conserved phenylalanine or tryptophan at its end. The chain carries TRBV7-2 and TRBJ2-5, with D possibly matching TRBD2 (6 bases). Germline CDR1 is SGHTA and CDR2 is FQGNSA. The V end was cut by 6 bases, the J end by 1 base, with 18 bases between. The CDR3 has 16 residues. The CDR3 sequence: CASRAAGSGIQETQYL. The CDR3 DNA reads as TGTGCCAGCAGAGCCGCGGGTAGCGGTATCCAAGAGACCCAGTACCTC.

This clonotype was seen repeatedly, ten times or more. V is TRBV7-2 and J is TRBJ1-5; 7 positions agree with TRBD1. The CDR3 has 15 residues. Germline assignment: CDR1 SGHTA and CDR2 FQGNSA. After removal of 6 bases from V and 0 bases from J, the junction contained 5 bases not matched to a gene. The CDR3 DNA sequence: TGTGCCAGCAGACCCACAGGGGATAGCAATCAGCCCCAGCATTTT. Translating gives CASRPTGDSNQPQHF.

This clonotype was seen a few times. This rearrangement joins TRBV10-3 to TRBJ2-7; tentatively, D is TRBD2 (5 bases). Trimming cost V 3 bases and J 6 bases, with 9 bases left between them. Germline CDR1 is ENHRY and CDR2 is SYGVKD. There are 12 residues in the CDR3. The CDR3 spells CAISEGLFEQYF. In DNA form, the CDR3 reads TGTGCCATCAGTGAAGGACTTTTCGAGCAGTACTTC.

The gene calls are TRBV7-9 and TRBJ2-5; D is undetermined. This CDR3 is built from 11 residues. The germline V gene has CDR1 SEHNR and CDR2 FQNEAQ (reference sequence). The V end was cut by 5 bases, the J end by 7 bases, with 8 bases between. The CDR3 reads CASSAGPTQYF. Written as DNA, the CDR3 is TGTGCCAGCAGCGCCGGACCGACCCAGTACTTC.

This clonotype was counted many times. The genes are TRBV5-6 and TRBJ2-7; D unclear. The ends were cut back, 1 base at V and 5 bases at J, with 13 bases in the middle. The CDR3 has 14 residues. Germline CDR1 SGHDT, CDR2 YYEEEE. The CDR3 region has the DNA TGTGCCAGCAGCTTGTTTGGGGTCTTCGACGAGCAGTACTTC. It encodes CASSLFGVFDEQYF.

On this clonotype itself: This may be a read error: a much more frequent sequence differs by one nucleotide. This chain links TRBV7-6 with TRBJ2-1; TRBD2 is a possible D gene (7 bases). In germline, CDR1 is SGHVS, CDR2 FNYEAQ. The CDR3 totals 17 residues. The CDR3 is CVSSLGTGTNSYNEQFF. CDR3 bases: TGTGTCAGCAGCCTAGGAACAGGGACTAACTCCTACAATGAGCAGTTCTTC.

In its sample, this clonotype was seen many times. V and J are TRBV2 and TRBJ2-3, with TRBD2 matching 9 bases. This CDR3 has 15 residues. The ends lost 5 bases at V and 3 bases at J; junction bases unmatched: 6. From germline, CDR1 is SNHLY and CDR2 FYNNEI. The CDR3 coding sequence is TGTGCCAGCAGTTCTGGGACTAGCATGACAGATACGCAGTATTTT. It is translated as CASSSGTSMTDTQYF.

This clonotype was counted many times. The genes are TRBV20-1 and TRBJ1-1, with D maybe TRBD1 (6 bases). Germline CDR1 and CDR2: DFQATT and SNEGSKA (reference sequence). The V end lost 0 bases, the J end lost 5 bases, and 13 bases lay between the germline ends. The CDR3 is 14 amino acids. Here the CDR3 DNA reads TGCAGTGCTAGAGATCTTACAGGGTGGACTGAAGCTTTCTTT. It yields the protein CSARDLTGWTEAFF.

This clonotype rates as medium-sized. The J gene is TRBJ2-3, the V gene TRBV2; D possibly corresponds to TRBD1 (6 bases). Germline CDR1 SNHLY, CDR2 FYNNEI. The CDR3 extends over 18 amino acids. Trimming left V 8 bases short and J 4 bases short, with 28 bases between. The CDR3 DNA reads TGTGCCAGCCGGTCATTAGCTGATCCCTGGGGGCGAGCAGATACGCAGTATTTT. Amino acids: CASRSLADPWGRADTQYF.

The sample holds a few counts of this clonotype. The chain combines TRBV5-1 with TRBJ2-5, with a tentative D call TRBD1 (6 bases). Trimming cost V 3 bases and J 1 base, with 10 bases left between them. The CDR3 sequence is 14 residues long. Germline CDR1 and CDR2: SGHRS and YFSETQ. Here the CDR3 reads CASSYRQAQETQYF. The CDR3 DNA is TGCGCCAGCAGCTACCGACAGGCCCAAGAGACCCAGTACTTC.

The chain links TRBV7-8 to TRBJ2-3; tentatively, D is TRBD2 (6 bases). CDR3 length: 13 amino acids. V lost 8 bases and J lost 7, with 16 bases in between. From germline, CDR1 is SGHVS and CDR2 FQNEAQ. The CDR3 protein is CASGGLEGYTQYF. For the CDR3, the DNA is TGTGCCAGCGGGGGACTGGAGGGTTATACGCAGTATTTT. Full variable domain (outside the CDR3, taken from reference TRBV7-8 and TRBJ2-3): GAGVSQSPRYKVAKRGQDVALRCDPISGHVSLFWYQQALGQGPEFLTYFQNEAQLDKSGLPSDRFFAERPEGSVSTLKIQRTQQEDSAVYLCASGGLEGYTQYFGPGTRLTVL.

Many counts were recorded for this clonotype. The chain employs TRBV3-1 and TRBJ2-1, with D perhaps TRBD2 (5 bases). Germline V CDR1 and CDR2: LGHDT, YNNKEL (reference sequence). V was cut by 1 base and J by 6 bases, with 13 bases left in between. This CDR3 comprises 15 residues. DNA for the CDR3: TGTGCCAGCAGCCAAGTAGTACCAGGAGGCAATGAGCAGTTCTTC. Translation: CASSQVVPGGNEQFF.

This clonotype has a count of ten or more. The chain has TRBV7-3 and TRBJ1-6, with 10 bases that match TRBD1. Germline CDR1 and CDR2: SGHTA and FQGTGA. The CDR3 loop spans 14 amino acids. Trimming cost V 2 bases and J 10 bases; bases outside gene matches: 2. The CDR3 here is CASSLRDRGSPLHF. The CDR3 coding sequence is TGTGCCAGCAGCTTACGGGACAGGGGCTCACCCCTCCACTTT.

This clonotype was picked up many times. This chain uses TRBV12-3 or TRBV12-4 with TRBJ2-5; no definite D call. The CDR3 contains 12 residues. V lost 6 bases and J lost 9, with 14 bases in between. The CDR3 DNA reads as TGTGCCAGCAGAGGTACTCCTGTGGCCCAGTACTTC. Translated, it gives CASRGTPVAQYF.

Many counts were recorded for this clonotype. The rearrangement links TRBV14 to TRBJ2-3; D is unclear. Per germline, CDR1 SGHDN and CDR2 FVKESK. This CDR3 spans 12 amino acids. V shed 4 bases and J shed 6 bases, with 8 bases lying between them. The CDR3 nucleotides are TGTGCCAGCAGCCCTAATGGGGATACGCAGTATTTT. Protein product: CASSPNGDTQYF.

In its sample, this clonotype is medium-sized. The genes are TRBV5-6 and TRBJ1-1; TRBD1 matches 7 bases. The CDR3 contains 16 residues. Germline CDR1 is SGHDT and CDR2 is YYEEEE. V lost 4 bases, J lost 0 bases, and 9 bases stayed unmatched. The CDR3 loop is CASSPDRVEVNTEAFF. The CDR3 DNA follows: TGTGCCAGCAGCCCAGACAGGGTCGAAGTGAACACTGAAGCTTTCTTT.

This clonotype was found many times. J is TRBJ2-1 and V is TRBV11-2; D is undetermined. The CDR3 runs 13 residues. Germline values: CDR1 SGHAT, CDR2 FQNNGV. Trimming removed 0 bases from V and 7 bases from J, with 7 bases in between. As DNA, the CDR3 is TGTGCCAGCAGCTTAGATCTGGCTAATGAGCAGTTCTTC. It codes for CASSLDLANEQFF.

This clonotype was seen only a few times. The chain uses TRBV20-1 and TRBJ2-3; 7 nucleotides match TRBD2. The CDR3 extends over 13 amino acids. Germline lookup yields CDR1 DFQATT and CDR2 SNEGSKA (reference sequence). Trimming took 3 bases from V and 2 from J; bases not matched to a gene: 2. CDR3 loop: CSASGTNTDTQYF. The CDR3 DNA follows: TGCAGTGCTAGCGGGACTAACACAGATACGCAGTATTTT.

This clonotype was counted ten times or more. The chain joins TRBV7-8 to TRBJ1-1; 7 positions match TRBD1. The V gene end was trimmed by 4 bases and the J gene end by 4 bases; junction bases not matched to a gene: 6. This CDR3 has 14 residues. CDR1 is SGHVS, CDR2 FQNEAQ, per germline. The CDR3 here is CASSSGGRSTEAFF. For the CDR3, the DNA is TGTGCCAGCAGCTCAGGGGGTAGAAGCACTGAAGCTTTCTTT. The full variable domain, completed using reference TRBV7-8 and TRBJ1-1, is GAGVSQSPRYKVAKRGQDVALRCDPISGHVSLFWYQQALGQGPEFLTYFQNEAQLDKSGLPSDRFFAERPEGSVSTLKIQRTQQEDSAVYLCASSSGGRSTEAFFGQGTRLTVV.

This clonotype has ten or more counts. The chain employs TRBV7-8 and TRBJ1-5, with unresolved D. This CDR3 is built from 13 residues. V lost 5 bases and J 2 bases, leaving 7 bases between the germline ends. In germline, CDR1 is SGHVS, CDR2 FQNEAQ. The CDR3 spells CASSVEGNQPQHF. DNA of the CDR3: TGTGCCAGCAGCGTCGAGGGCAATCAGCCCCAGCATTTT. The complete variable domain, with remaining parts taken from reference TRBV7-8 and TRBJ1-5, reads GAGVSQSPRYKVAKRGQDVALRCDPISGHVSLFWYQQALGQGPEFLTYFQNEAQLDKSGLPSDRFFAERPEGSVSTLKIQRTQQEDSAVYLCASSVEGNQPQHFGDGTRLSIL.